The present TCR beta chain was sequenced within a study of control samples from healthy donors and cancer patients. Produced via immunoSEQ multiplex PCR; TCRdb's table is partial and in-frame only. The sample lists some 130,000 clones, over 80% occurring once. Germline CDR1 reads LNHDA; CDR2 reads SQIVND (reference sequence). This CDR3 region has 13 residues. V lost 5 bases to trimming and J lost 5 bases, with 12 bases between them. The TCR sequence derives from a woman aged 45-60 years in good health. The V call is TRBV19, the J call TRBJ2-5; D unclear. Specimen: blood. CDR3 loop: CASSPQAGETQYF. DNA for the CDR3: TGTGCCAGTAGTCCGCAGGCCGGGGAGACCCAGTACTTC.